The table lists the clone carrying this T cell receptor beta chain with many counts. What it binds is not known. Amplified regions were TCR beta CDR3 sequences from RNA transcripts. HTBI primers were used for first-round RT-PCR of the TCR CDR3. From the multiplex PCR reads, TCRdb called clonotypes with MiXCR, one entry per CDR3 protein. Here the sample spans about 300,000 distinct CDR3 sequences, roughly 15% being singletons. The data were obtained in a study of T cells in Graves' hyperthyroidism and ophthalmopathy. The CDR3 is 13 residues long. V gave up 4 bases and J gave up 8 bases, with 12 bases separating them. Germline lookup yields CDR1 MNHEY and CDR2 SMNVEV (reference sequence). Study-level points and caveats: Model-based prediction identified ophthalmopathy a median 6.5 months prior to its onset. A model built on 13 V-J features separated ophthalmopathy from stable hyperthyroidism. Among clonotypes expanded in thyroid above 0.001, most were also found in blood.

This rearrangement joins TRBV27 to TRBJ1-5; tentative D call: TRBD1 (6 bases). The sequencing sample was made of blood. The TCR comes from a woman in her thirties with Graves' hyperthyroidism that later progressed to Graves' ophthalmopathy. CDR3 in DNA: TGTGCCAGCAGTTGGACAGTTCATGAGCCCCAGCATTTT. Its translation is CASSWTVHEPQHF.